Below are 17 T cell receptor beta chains sequenced from a single sample in a study of blood T cell repertoires in COVID-19. The method was immunoSEQ multiplex PCR; TCRdb's version includes in-frame clones alone and lacks a portion of them. The table includes 180,000 or so clones, about 78% detected once. The sample was peripheral blood. These receptor sequences come from a woman in her forties or fifties with active or convalescent COVID-19.

This clone was counted only a few times. For the CDR3, the DNA is TGTGCCAGCAGGTCCGGGACAGGGGATATCGGGGAGCTGTTTTTT. Protein sequence: CASRSGTGDIGELFF. This chain uses TRBV6-6 with TRBJ2-2; 10 bases match TRBD1. V lost 6 bases and J lost 7; bases outside the gene matches: 8. This CDR3 spans 15 amino acids. The germline CDR1 and CDR2 sequences are MNHNY and SVGAGI (reference sequence).

This chain joins TRBV30 and TRBJ1-5; D uncertain. This CDR3 is 16 amino acids long. Germline values: CDR1 GTSNPN, CDR2 SVGIG (reference sequence). With 1 base removed from V and 0 bases from J, the gap between germline ends came to 13 bases. The CDR3 region has the DNA TGTGCCTGGAGTGCTCCGCCGGGGATTAGCAATCAGCCCCAGCATTTT. Translated: CAWSAPPGISNQPQHF. The full variable domain, rest sourced from reference TRBV30 and TRBJ1-5, is SQTIHQWPATLVQPVGSPLSLECTVEGTSNPNLYWYRQAAGRGLQLLFYSVGIGQISSEVPQNLSASRPQDRQFILSSKKLLLSDSGFYLCAWSAPPGISNQPQHFGDGTRLSIL.

The chain combines TRBV3-1 (or the pseudogene TRBV3-2) with TRBJ2-3; the D is unclear. The V and J ends lost 6 bases and 4 bases respectively, with 5 bases between them. CDR1 and CDR2 from the germline V gene are LGHDT and YNNKEL (reference sequence). This CDR3 has 11 amino acids. The CDR3 region has the DNA TGTGCCAGCAGTCACTCAGATACGCAGTATTTT. It yields the protein CASSHSDTQYF.

This clone was observed a few times. The rearrangement uses TRBV7-3 and TRBJ2-2; TRBD2 agrees at 11 bases. Germline V gene sequence: CDR1 SGHTA, CDR2 FQGTGA. The CDR3 runs to 16 residues. The ends lost 2 bases at V and 1 base at J; junction bases unmatched: 0. The CDR3 sequence is CASSLLAGGNTGELFF. The CDR3, as DNA: TGTGCCAGCAGCTTACTAGCGGGAGGGAACACCGGGGAGCTGTTTTTT.

This clone was detected once. V gene TRBV5-1 combines with J gene TRBJ2-5; 8 bases map to TRBD2. The CDR3 runs to 16 residues. The germline V gene has CDR1 SGHRS and CDR2 YFSETQ. After removal of 0 bases from V and 1 base from J, the junction contained 5 bases not matched to a gene. The CDR3: CASSLALGGAQETQYF. The CDR3 coding sequence is TGCGCCAGCAGCTTGGCCCTCGGGGGGGCCCAAGAGACCCAGTACTTC.

This clone was picked up one time. The chain carries TRBV7-2 and TRBJ1-5, with 7 bases identical to TRBD1. There are 15 residues in the CDR3. Germline V gene sequence: CDR1 SGHTA, CDR2 FQGNSA. V shed 4 bases, J shed 3 bases, and the junction held 6 bases outside the gene matches. The CDR3 DNA reads TGTGCCAGCAGCTCGACAGGGAAAAACAATCAGCCCCAGCATTTT. This gives the protein CASSSTGKNNQPQHF.

This clone has just one count. CDR3 sequence reads: CASSMARAAYNSPLHF. In DNA, the CDR3 is TGTGCCAGTAGTATGGCGAGGGCAGCCTATAATTCACCCCTCCACTTT. This chain joins TRBV19 and TRBJ1-6; D gene uncertain. Trimming stripped 3 bases from V and 2 bases from J, with 11 bases between. This CDR3 region has 16 residues. Germline CDR1 LNHDA, CDR2 SQIVND (reference sequence).

The gene calls are TRBV28 and TRBJ2-3, with 8 bases that match TRBD2. Germline values: CDR1 MDHEN, CDR2 SYDVKM. The CDR3 is 17 amino acids. The V segment lost 2 bases and the J segment 1 base; nucleotides outside the gene matches: 8. CDR3 in amino acids: CASSLLGSGIGTDTQYF. DNA for the CDR3: TGTGCCAGCAGTTTACTGGGTAGCGGGATTGGCACAGATACGCAGTATTTT.

V and J are TRBV7-9 and TRBJ2-7; D possibly corresponds to TRBD1 (6 bases). V was shortened by 1 base and J by 0 bases, with 7 bases between the two germline ends. CDR3 size: 14 residues. Germline loops: CDR1 SEHNR, CDR2 FQNEAQ (reference sequence). CDR3 sequence: CASSLGGGSYEQYF. In DNA form, the CDR3 reads TGTGCCAGCAGCTTAGGAGGGGGCTCCTACGAGCAGTACTTC.

A few counts support this clone. V usage is TRBV3-1 (or the pseudogene TRBV3-2) and J usage is TRBJ2-1; D possibly corresponds to TRBD2 (6 bases). This CDR3 contains 15 residues. The V end lost 4 bases, the J end lost 6 bases, and 16 bases lay between the germline ends. Germline CDR1 LGHDT, CDR2 YNNKEL (reference sequence). CDR3 DNA: TGTGCCAGCAGCCTTCAATTCGGGGGTAGCAATGAGCAGTTCTTC. Its translation is CASSLQFGGSNEQFF.

The chain combines TRBV19 with TRBJ1-4; possible D gene TRBD1, 6 bases. The V end was cut by 3 bases, the J end by 6 bases, with 14 bases between. This CDR3 is built from 15 residues. The germline V gene has CDR1 LNHDA and CDR2 SQIVND (reference sequence). CDR3 in amino acids: CASSMRGGAYEKLFF. CDR3 DNA sequence: TGTGCCAGTAGTATGAGGGGGGGCGCTTATGAAAAACTGTTTTTT. The variable domain in full, completed from reference TRBV19 and TRBJ1-4, reads DGGITQSPKYLFRKEGQNVTLSCEQNLNHDAMYWYRQDPGQGLRLIYYSQIVNDFQKGDIAEGYSVSREKKESFPLTVTSAQKNPTAFYLCASSMRGGAYEKLFFGSGTQLSVL.

Comment on this clone: Other nucleotide sequences from this sample produce the same CDR3. V is TRBV7-9 and J is TRBJ1-1; D is unclear. The CDR3 consists of 12 residues. V gave up 2 bases and J gave up 2 bases, with 3 bases separating them. The germline V gene has CDR1 SEHNR and CDR2 FQNEAQ (reference sequence). The CDR3 DNA reads TGTGCCAGCAGCTTAAGCAACACTGAAGCTTTCTTT. This encodes CASSLSNTEAFF.

The J gene is TRBJ1-2, the V gene TRBV6-2 or TRBV6-3; D is undetermined. The V gene's germline CDR1 is MNHEY and CDR2 SVGEGT. This CDR3 is 13 amino acids long. V dropped 2 bases and J dropped 8 bases, with 12 bases sitting between them. The CDR3 protein is CASSYGSPRGYTF. The CDR3 DNA reads as TGTGCCAGCAGTTACGGGTCCCCGAGGGGCTACACCTTC.

This chain uses TRBV5-1 with TRBJ1-2, with 7 bases aligning to TRBD1. The germline gives CDR1 SGHRS, CDR2 YFSETQ. This CDR3 has 13 residues. Trimming took 0 bases from V and 6 from J; bases not matched to a gene: 2. CDR3 region: CASSLGDSHGYTF. The CDR3 nucleotides are TGCGCCAGCAGCTTGGGGGACAGTCATGGCTACACCTTC. The full variable domain, in which reference TRBV5-1 and TRBJ1-2 provide the parts outside the CDR3, is KAGVTQTPRYLIKTRGQQVTLSCSPISGHRSVSWYQQTPGQGLQFLFEYFSETQRNKGNFPGRFSGRQFSNSRSEMNVSTLELGDSALYLCASSLGDSHGYTFGSGTRLTVV.

This chain joins TRBV27 and TRBJ2-5; 10 bases match TRBD2. V dropped 4 bases and J dropped 5; count of bases not matched to a gene: 7. The CDR3 consists of 15 residues. In germline, CDR1 is MNHEY, CDR2 SMNVEV (reference sequence). CDR3 in amino acids: CASSSPGLAWETQYF. The CDR3 DNA is TGTGCCAGCAGTTCCCCGGGACTAGCGTGGGAGACCCAGTACTTC.

This clone was observed once. V and J are TRBV15 and TRBJ1-3; possibly TRBD1 for D (6 bases). The V gene's germline CDR1 is LNHNV and CDR2 YYDKDF (reference sequence). CDR3 length: 17 residues. V was cut by 0 bases and J by 1 base, with 13 bases left in between. The chain's CDR3 is CATSRDAQGMSGNTIYF. CDR3 bases: TGTGCCACCAGCAGAGACGCCCAGGGGATGTCTGGAAACACCATATATTTT.

This chain joins TRBV7-2 and TRBJ2-5; 11 positions agree with TRBD1. CDR1 is SGHTA and CDR2 is FQGNSA in the germline V gene. The V segment lost 5 bases and the J segment 5 bases; nucleotides outside the gene matches: 10. The CDR3 length is 16 residues. Here the CDR3 DNA reads TGTGCCAGCAGCCCAACCGGGACAGGGGGTAAGGAGACCCAGTACTTC. It is translated as CASSPTGTGGKETQYF.